This is a list of T cell receptor beta chains from one sample in a study of control samples from healthy donors and cancer patients. The protocol was immunoSEQ multiplex PCR, while the TCRdb copy is restricted to in-frame clones and leaves out a portion. The table includes some 130,000 clones, under 90% detected once. The material sequenced was PBMCs. The receptor set was obtained from a man over 45 with head and neck cancer. The CDR3 runs from the conserved cysteine through the conserved F or W. The order of the fields is V gene, J gene, clone size, D gene, CDR3 DNA, CDR3 protein. The D gene is left open where the match is weak. Clone size is given for some rows only: seen once, a few or many times, or a class if the clone is expanded.

V: TRBV10-3; J: TRBJ1-1; size: -; D: TRBD1; DNA: TGTGCCACCCTGGGACAGGGGATGATGAACACTGAAGCTTTCTTT; CDR3: CATLGQGMMNTEAFF
V: TRBV19; J: TRBJ1-1; size: once; D: -; DNA: TGTGCCAGTAGGCCTCTGGACAGCCGAGCTGAAGCTTTCTTT; CDR3: CASRPLDSRAEAFF
V: TRBV5-1; J: TRBJ2-3; size: -; D: TRBD1; DNA: TGCGCCAGCAGCGTAGGACAGGAGGCAGATACGCAGTATTTT; CDR3: CASSVGQEADTQYF
V: TRBV28; J: TRBJ2-3; size: -; D: -; DNA: TGTGCCAGCAACGCTGAAGGGGCAGATACGCAGTATTTT; CDR3: CASNAEGADTQYF
V: TRBV6-4; J: TRBJ2-3; size: few; D: TRBD1; DNA: TGTGCCAGCGCCTTCGGACAGGGGGAAAGCACAGATACGCAGTATTTT; CDR3: CASAFGQGESTDTQYF
V: TRBV28; J: TRBJ2-2; size: -; D: -; DNA: TGTGCCAGCAGACCTAGCGCAATGGGAACCGGGGAGCTGTTTTTT; CDR3: CASRPSAMGTGELFF
V: TRBV5-4; J: TRBJ2-1; size: few; D: -; DNA: TGTGCCAGCAGCTGGCAGGGATCCGGGCAGTTCTTC; CDR3: CASSWQGSGQFF
V: TRBV7-9; J: TRBJ2-7; size: -; D: TRBD2; DNA: TGTGCCAGCAGCTTAGTGCTAGCGGGTCACTACGAGCAGTACTTC; CDR3: CASSLVLAGHYEQYF
V: TRBV7-7; J: TRBJ1-4; size: -; D: -; DNA: TGTGCTAGCAGATCCCCCCCCTTGGTCGAGCCAAATGAAAAACTGTTTTTT; CDR3: CASRSPPLVEPNEKLFF
V: TRBV28; J: TRBJ2-5; size: few; D: -; DNA: TGTGCCAGCAAAGACAGAAGGGAGACCCAGTACTTC; CDR3: CASKDRRETQYF
V: TRBV19; J: TRBJ1-2; size: once; D: TRBD1; DNA: TGTGCCAGTAGTATCGCCATAGGACAGGGAAACTATGGCTACACCTTC; CDR3: CASSIAIGQGNYGYTF
V: TRBV6-5; J: TRBJ1-6; size: -; D: TRBD1; DNA: TGTGCCAGCAGTTACCGGACAGGGTACAATTCACCCCTCCACTTT; CDR3: CASSYRTGYNSPLHF
V: TRBV2; J: TRBJ1-2; size: -; D: -; DNA: TGTGCCAGCAGTGATGGGGGGCGCCATGGCTACACCTTC; CDR3: CASSDGGRHGYTF
V: TRBV5-6; J: TRBJ1-2; size: -; D: -; DNA: TGTGCCAGCAGCGCCCAGGACCGAAAGTTTAACTATGGCTACACCTTC; CDR3: CASSAQDRKFNYGYTF
V: TRBV19; J: TRBJ2-7; size: -; D: TRBD1; DNA: TGTGCCAGCAGCGCGACAACAGGGGGTTCCTACGAGCAGTACTTC; CDR3: CASSATTGGSYEQYF
V: TRBV10-3; J: TRBJ1-1; size: -; D: -; DNA: TGTGCCATCAGTGACCCTAGACACGGAGCTATGAACACTGAAGCTTTCTTT; CDR3: CAISDPRHGAMNTEAFF
V: TRBV10-1; J: TRBJ1-1; size: -; D: TRBD1; DNA: TGCGCCAGCAGTGAGTTCACAGGGGGCGCCGATGAAGCTTTCTTT; CDR3: CASSEFTGGADEAFF
V: TRBV5-1; J: TRBJ2-1; size: once; D: TRBD2; DNA: TGCGCCAGCAGCCAACTAGCGGGAGGGTACAATGAGCAGTTCTTC; CDR3: CASSQLAGGYNEQFF
V: TRBV12-3/TRBV12-4; J: TRBJ1-3; size: -; D: TRBD1; DNA: TGTGCCAGCGGAGGGACAGAGGGAAACACCATATATTTT; CDR3: CASGGTEGNTIYF
V: TRBV7-2; J: TRBJ2-3; size: -; D: -; DNA: TGTGCCAGCAGCTTCCGGGGGGCTTTTAAAGATACGCAGTATTTT; CDR3: CASSFRGAFKDTQYF
V: TRBV7-2; J: TRBJ1-2; size: -; D: TRBD1; DNA: TGTGCCAGCAGCTTAGGTACAGGGGTCGGGAGTGGCTACACCTTC; CDR3: CASSLGTGVGSGYTF
V: TRBV27; J: TRBJ2-1; size: -; D: -; DNA: TGTGCCAGCAGTTGGGCCAATGAGCAGTTCTTC; CDR3: CASSWANEQFF
V: TRBV10-3; J: TRBJ1-2; size: -; D: -; DNA: TGTGCCATCAGTGTCTCCTTCTATGGCTACACCTTC; CDR3: CAISVSFYGYTF
V: TRBV27; J: TRBJ1-5; size: -; D: TRBD1; DNA: TGTGCCAGCAGTTTGACAGGGGTCTATAGCAATCAGCCCCAGCATTTT; CDR3: CASSLTGVYSNQPQHF
V: TRBV6-5; J: TRBJ1-3; size: -; D: -; DNA: TGTGCCAGCAGACGAAACTTTGGGGGAAACACCATATATTTT; CDR3: CASRRNFGGNTIYF
V: TRBV28; J: TRBJ1-5; size: -; D: TRBD1; DNA: TGTGCCAGCAGTTTGGGACAGGCAAGACAGCCCCAGCATTTT; CDR3: CASSLGQARQPQHF
V: TRBV7-9; J: TRBJ2-7; size: -; D: TRBD1; DNA: TGTGCCAGCAGCTCGGGGACAGCCGAGCAGTACTTC; CDR3: CASSSGTAEQYF
V: TRBV25-1; J: TRBJ1-1; size: -; D: TRBD1; DNA: TGTGCCAGCAGTCCGTGGGACAGTGGCGGGACTGAAGCTTTCTTT; CDR3: CASSPWDSGGTEAFF
V: TRBV9; J: TRBJ2-7; size: -; D: -; DNA: TGTGCCAGCAGCGCGACTCCCGGGGACTACGAGCAGTACTTC; CDR3: CASSATPGDYEQYF
V: TRBV27; J: TRBJ1-6; size: -; D: -; DNA: TGTGCCAGCAGTGGTGGCAGGGGCGATTCACCCCTCCACTTT; CDR3: CASSGGRGDSPLHF
V: TRBV11-2; J: TRBJ2-3; size: -; D: -; DNA: TGTGCCAGCAGCCCTTCGAGCGGTGCAGATACGCAGTATTTT; CDR3: CASSPSSGADTQYF
V: TRBV6-5; J: TRBJ2-7; size: -; D: TRBD1; DNA: TGTGCCAGCAATTGGAACAGGGGGACCTACGAGCAGTACTTC; CDR3: CASNWNRGTYEQYF
V: TRBV7-9; J: TRBJ1-3; size: -; D: -; DNA: TGTGCCAGCAGCTTAGTCTCTGGAAACACCATATATTTT; CDR3: CASSLVSGNTIYF
V: TRBV14; J: TRBJ1-4; size: -; D: -; DNA: TGTGCCAGCAGCACCGATGGGGGGTTGGCAAAACTGTTTTTT; CDR3: CASSTDGGLAKLFF
V: TRBV5-1; J: TRBJ2-1; size: -; D: -; DNA: TGCGCCAGCAGCCCGGGACCCAATGAGCAGTTCTTC; CDR3: CASSPGPNEQFF
V: TRBV30; J: TRBJ2-3; size: once; D: TRBD2; DNA: TGTGCCTCTACCGGGACTAGCTCGGAAGATACGCAGTATTTT; CDR3: CASTGTSSEDTQYF
V: TRBV5-4; J: TRBJ2-7; size: -; D: TRBD1; DNA: TGTGCCAGCAGCTTTCGGACAGGGGATACCTACGAGCAGTACTTC; CDR3: CASSFRTGDTYEQYF
V: TRBV19; J: TRBJ2-7; size: -; D: TRBD1; DNA: TGTGCCAGTAGCCTTATGCCGGGACAGGGACCTTCCTACGAGCAGTACTTC; CDR3: CASSLMPGQGPSYEQYF
V: TRBV13; J: TRBJ1-3; size: -; D: TRBD1; DNA: TGTGCCAGCAGCCATAGGGACAGGGGGCCAGGAAACACCATATATTTT; CDR3: CASSHRDRGPGNTIYF
V: TRBV10-3; J: TRBJ1-4; size: -; D: -; DNA: TGTGCCACTAACGACCGTGGGGAAAAACTGTTTTTT; CDR3: CATNDRGEKLFF
V: TRBV5-1; J: TRBJ2-2; size: few; D: TRBD1; DNA: TGCGCCAGCAGCTTGACAGGGGGATTGGACACCGGGGAGCTGTTTTTT; CDR3: CASSLTGGLDTGELFF
V: TRBV7-9; J: TRBJ2-1; size: -; D: -; DNA: TGTGCCAGCAGCTTACTCGTCAATGAGCAGTTCTTC; CDR3: CASSLLVNEQFF
V: TRBV11-3; J: TRBJ2-5; size: -; D: TRBD1; DNA: TGTGCCAGCAGCCTACAGGGGCAAGAGACCCAGTACTTC; CDR3: CASSLQGQETQYF
V: TRBV27; J: TRBJ2-4; size: -; D: -; DNA: TGTGCCAGCAGTTTACTGGGGTCGGGAAACATTCAGTACTTC; CDR3: CASSLLGSGNIQYF
V: TRBV11-2; J: TRBJ2-3; size: -; D: TRBD2; DNA: TGTGCCAGCAGCATACTAGCGACTAGCACAGATACGCAGTATTTT; CDR3: CASSILATSTDTQYF
V: TRBV5-6; J: TRBJ2-5; size: -; D: -; DNA: TGTGCCAGCAGCTTGGGAAGGGGGGGGCAAGAGACCCAGTACTTC; CDR3: CASSLGRGGQETQYF
V: TRBV10-1; J: TRBJ1-1; size: -; D: -; DNA: TGCGCCAGCCCCTTAGGTGGGCTAAACACTGAAGCTTTCTTT; CDR3: CASPLGGLNTEAFF
V: TRBV19; J: TRBJ2-7; size: -; D: -; DNA: TGTGCCAGTAGTAGCCCTGGTGGACCCACCACATACGAGCAGTACTTC; CDR3: CASSSPGGPTTYEQYF
V: TRBV6-5; J: TRBJ1-5; size: -; D: -; DNA: TGTGCCAGCAGTTACTCGTACAGCGGTGGCAATCAGCCCCAGCATTTT; CDR3: CASSYSYSGGNQPQHF
V: TRBV10-3; J: TRBJ2-1; size: -; D: TRBD1; DNA: TGTGCCATCAGTTTAGAGTGGGACAGAAACAATGAGCAGTTCTTC; CDR3: CAISLEWDRNNEQFF
V: TRBV28; J: TRBJ2-1; size: -; D: TRBD2; DNA: TGTGCCAGCAGTTTACCCCCTAGCGGGAGTAGCAATGAGCAGTTCTTC; CDR3: CASSLPPSGSSNEQFF
V: TRBV18; J: TRBJ1-3; size: once; D: -; DNA: TGTGCCAGCTCACCGGAGAAGGCTGGAAACACCATATATTTT; CDR3: CASSPEKAGNTIYF
V: TRBV10-3; J: TRBJ2-3; size: -; D: -; DNA: TGTGCCATCAGTGAACAGCCATCTAGCACAGATACGCAGTATTTT; CDR3: CAISEQPSSTDTQYF
V: TRBV7-9; J: TRBJ1-1; size: -; D: -; DNA: TGTGCCAGCAGCTTAGCGGGGGGCTCCCAGGGGGAAGCTTTCTTT; CDR3: CASSLAGGSQGEAFF
V: TRBV5-1; J: TRBJ1-2; size: -; D: -; DNA: TGCGCCAGCAGCTTGGAAGAACAGTACTATGGCTACACCTTC; CDR3: CASSLEEQYYGYTF
V: TRBV28; J: TRBJ2-1; size: -; D: TRBD2; DNA: TGTGCCAGCAGTTTAGTCCAGCGGGACCACAATGAGCAGTTCTTC; CDR3: CASSLVQRDHNEQFF
V: TRBV7-9; J: TRBJ1-3; size: once; D: -; DNA: TGTGCCAGCAGCTCAGACATTGAAAGGAACACCATATATTTT; CDR3: CASSSDIERNTIYF
V: TRBV11-3; J: TRBJ2-2; size: -; D: -; DNA: TGTGCCAGCAGCCTATCCTTCGGCGGGGCCCACACCGGGGAGCTGTTTTTT; CDR3: CASSLSFGGAHTGELFF
V: TRBV10-3; J: TRBJ1-1; size: -; D: TRBD1; DNA: TGTGCCACCTTAAAGACAGGGGTGACTGAAGCTTTCTTT; CDR3: CATLKTGVTEAFF
V: TRBV7-8; J: TRBJ1-2; size: -; D: TRBD1; DNA: TGTGCCAGCAGCCCCCGGACAGGGGGCTTTCATGGCTACACCTTC; CDR3: CASSPRTGGFHGYTF